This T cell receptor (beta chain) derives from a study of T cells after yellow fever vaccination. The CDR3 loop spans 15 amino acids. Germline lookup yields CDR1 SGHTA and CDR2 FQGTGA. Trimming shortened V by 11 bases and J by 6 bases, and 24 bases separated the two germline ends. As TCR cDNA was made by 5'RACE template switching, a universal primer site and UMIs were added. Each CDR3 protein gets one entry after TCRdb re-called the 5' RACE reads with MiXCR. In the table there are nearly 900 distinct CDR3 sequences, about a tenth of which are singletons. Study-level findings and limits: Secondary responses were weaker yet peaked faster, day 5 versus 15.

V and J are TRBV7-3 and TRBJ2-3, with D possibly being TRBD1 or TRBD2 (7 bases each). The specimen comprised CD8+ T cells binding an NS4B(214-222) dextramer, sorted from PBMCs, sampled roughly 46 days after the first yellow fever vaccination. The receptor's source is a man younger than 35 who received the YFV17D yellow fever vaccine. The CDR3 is CASRGKISGADTQYF. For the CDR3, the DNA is TGTGCCTCCAGGGGGAAGATCAGCGGGGCGGATACGCAGTATTTT.